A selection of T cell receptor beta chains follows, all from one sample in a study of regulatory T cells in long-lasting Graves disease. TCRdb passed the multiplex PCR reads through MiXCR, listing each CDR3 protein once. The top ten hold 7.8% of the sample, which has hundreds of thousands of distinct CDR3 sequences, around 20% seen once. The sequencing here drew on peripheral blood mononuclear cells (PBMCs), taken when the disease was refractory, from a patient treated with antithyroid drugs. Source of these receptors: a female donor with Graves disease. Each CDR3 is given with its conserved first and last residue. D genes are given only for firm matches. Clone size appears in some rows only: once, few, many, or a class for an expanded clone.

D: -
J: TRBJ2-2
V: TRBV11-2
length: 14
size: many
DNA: TGTGCCAGCAGCTTAGTCGGGGGTCCCGGGGAGCTGTTTTTT
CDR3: CASSLVGGPGELFF

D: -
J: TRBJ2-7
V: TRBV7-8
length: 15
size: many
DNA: TGTGCCAGCAGCTTAGGGGCGGGCTTCTCCTACGAGCAGTACTTC
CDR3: CASSLGAGFSYEQYF

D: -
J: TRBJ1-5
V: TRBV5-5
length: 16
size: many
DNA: TGTGCCAGCAGCTTGGTTGGGGGGGATAGCAATCAGCCCCAGCATTTT
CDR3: CASSLVGGDSNQPQHF

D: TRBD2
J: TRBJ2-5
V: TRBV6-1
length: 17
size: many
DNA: TGTGCCAGCAGATCCGGACTAGCGGGAGGGCCAGGAGAGACCCAGTACTTC
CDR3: CASRSGLAGGPGETQYF

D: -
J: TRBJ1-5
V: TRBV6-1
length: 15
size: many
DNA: TGTGCCAGCAGTGAGGAAGGGAGTAGCAATCAGCCCCAGCATTTT
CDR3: CASSEEGSSNQPQHF

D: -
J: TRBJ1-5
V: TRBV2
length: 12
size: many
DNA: TGTGCCAGCAGGACAGCAAATCAGCCCCAGCATTTT
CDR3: CASRTANQPQHF

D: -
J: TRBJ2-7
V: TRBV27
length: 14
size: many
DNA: TGTGCCAGCAGATCCCACAGGGTCGGAAGCGAGCAGTACTTC
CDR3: CASRSHRVGSEQYF

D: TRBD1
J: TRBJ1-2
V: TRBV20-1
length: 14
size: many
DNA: TGCAGTGCTAGAGATTATACAGGGGGGAATGGCTACACCTTC
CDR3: CSARDYTGGNGYTF

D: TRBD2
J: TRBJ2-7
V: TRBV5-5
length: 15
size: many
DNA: TGTGCCAGCAGGCAGGGACTAGCGGGAACCTACGAGCAGTACTTC
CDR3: CASRQGLAGTYEQYF

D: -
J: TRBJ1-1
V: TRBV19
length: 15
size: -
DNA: TGTGCCAGTAGTATACAGGGAACAGGGAGAACTGAAGCTTTCTTT
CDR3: CASSIQGTGRTEAFF

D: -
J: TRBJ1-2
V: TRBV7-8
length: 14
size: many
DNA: TGTGCCAGCAGCCCTGCGGGGCTGGGCTATGGCTACACCTTC
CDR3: CASSPAGLGYGYTF